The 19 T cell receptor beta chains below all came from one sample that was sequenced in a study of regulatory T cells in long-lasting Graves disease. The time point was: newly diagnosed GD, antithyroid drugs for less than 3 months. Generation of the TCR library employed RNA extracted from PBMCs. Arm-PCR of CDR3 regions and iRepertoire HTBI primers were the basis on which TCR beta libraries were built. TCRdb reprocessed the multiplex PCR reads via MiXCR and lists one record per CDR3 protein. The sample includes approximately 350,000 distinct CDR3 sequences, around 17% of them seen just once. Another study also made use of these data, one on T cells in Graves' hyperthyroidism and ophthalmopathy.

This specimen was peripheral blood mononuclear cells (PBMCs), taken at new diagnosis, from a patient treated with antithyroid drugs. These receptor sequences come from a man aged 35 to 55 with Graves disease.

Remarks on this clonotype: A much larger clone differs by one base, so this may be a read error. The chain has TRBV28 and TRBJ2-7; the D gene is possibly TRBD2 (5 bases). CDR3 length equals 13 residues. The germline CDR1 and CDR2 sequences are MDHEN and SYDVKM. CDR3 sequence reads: CASSDGKPYGQYF. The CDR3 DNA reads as TGTGCCAGCAGTGACGGGAAGCCCTACGGGCAGTACTTC.

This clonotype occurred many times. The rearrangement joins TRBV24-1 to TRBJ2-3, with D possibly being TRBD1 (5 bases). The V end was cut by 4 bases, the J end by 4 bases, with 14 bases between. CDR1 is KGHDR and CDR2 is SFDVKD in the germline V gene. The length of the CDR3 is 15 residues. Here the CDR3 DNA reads TGTGCCACCAGTGACTTAAATCCAGGGTCAGATACGCAGTATTTT. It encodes CATSDLNPGSDTQYF.

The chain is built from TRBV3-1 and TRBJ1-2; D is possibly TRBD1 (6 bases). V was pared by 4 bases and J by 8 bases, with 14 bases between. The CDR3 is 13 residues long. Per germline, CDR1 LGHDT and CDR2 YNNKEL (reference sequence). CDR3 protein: CASSRGGQGGYTF. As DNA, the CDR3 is TGTGCCAGCAGCCGAGGGGGGCAAGGAGGCTACACCTTC. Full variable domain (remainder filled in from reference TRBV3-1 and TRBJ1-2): DTAVSQTPKYLVTQMGNDKSIKCEQNLGHDTMYWYKQDSKKFLKIMFSYNNKELIINETVPNRFSPKSPDKAHLNLHINSLELGDSAVYFCASSRGGQGGYTFGSGTRLTVV.

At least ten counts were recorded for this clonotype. CDR3 in amino acids: CASRLTQPNTGELFF. The CDR3 nucleotides are TGTGCCAGCAGACTAACCCAGCCGAACACCGGGGAGCTGTTTTTT. J is TRBJ2-2 and V is TRBV28; D is unresolved. The ends were cut back, 6 bases at V and 0 bases at J, with 11 bases in the middle. Germline CDR1 reads MDHEN; CDR2 reads SYDVKM. The CDR3 spans 15 residues.

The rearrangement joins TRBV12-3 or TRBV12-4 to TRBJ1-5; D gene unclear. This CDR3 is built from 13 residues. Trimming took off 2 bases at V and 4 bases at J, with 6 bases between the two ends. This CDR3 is CASSLTKNQPQHF. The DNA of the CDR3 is TGTGCCAGCAGTTTAACAAAAAATCAGCCCCAGCATTTT.

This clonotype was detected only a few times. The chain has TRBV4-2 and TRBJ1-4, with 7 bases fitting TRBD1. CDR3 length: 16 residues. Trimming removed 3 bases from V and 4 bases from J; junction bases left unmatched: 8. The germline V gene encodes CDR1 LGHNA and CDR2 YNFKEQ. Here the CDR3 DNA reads TGTGCCAGCAGCCACTCGGGGAGACAGGGTAATGAAAAACTGTTTTTT. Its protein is CASSHSGRQGNEKLFF.

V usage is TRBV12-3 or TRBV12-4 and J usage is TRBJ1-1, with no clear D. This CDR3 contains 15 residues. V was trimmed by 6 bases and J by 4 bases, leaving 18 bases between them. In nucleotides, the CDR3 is TGTGCCAGCAGCCTTAACCAGGCGCGGGGCACTGAAGCTTTCTTT. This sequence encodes CASSLNQARGTEAFF.

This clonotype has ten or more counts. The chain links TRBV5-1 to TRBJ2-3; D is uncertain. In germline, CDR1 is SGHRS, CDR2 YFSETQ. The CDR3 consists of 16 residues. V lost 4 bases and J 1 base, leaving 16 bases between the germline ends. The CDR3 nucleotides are TGCGCCAGCAGCATGATCTCACCACTCCGCACAGATACGCAGTATTTT. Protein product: CASSMISPLRTDTQYF.

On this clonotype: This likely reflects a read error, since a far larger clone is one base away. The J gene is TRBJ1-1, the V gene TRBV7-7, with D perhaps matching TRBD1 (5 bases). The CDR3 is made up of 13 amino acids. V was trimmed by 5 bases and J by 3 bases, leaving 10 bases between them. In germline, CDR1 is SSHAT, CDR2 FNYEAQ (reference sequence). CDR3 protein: CASSAAGHTEAFF. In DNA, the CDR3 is TGTGCCAGCAGCGCAGCGGGGCACACTGAAGCTTTCTTT. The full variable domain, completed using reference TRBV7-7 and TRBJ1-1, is GAGVSQSPRYKVTKRGQDVTLRCDPISSHATLYWYQQALGQGPEFLTYFNYEAQPDKSGLPSDRFSAERPEGSISTLTIQRTEQRDSAMYRCASSAAGHTEAFFGQGTRLTVV.

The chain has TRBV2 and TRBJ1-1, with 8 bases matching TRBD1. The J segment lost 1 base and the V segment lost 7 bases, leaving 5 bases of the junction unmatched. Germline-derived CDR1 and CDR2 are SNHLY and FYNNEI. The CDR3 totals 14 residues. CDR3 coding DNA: TGTGCCAGCAAAACCGGGACAGGGAACACTGAAGCTTTCTTT. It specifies CASKTGTGNTEAFF.

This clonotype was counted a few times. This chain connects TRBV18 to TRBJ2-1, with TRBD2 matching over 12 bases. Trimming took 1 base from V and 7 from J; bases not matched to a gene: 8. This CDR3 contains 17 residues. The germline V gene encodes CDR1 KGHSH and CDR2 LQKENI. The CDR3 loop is CASSPRNGGLAGNEQFF. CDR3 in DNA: TGTGCCAGCTCACCACGGAACGGCGGACTAGCGGGGAATGAGCAGTTCTTC.

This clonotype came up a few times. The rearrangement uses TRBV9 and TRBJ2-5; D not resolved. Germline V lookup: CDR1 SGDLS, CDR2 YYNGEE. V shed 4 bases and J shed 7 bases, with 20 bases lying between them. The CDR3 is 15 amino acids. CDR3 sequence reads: CASSSRSSPSGTQYF. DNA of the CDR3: TGTGCCAGCAGCTCGCGCTCCTCGCCGTCAGGGACCCAGTACTTC.

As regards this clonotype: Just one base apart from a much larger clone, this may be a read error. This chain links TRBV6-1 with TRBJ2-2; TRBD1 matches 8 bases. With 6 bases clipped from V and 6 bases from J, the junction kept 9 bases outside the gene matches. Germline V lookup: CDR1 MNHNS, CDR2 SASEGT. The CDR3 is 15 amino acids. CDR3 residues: CASRMDRVGAGELFF. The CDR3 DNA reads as TGTGCCAGCAGAATGGACAGGGTTGGGGCCGGGGAGCTGTTTTTT.

The chain's CDR3 is CASSWLTGHNQPQHF. The CDR3 DNA sequence: TGTGCCAGCAGCTGGCTAACAGGGCACAATCAGCCCCAGCATTTT. This sequence joins TRBV7-8 and TRBJ1-5; D is possibly TRBD1 (6 bases). Germline loops: CDR1 SGHVS, CDR2 FQNEAQ. This CDR3 is built from 15 residues. The germline V and J ends were trimmed by 4 bases and 3 bases, with 13 bases remaining between them.

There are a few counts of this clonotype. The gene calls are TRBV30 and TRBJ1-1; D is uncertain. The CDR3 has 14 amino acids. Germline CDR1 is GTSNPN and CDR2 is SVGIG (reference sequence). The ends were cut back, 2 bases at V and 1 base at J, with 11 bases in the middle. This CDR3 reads CAWSPGLPNTEAFF. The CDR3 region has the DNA TGTGCCTGGAGTCCCGGGCTTCCGAACACTGAAGCTTTCTTT.

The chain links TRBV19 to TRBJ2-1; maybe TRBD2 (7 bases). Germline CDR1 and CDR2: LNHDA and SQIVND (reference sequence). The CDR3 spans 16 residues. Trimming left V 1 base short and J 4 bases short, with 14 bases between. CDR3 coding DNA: TGTGCCAGTAGTATAGTAGGGGGGGTCGCTTACAATGAGCAGTTCTTC. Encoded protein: CASSIVGGVAYNEQFF.

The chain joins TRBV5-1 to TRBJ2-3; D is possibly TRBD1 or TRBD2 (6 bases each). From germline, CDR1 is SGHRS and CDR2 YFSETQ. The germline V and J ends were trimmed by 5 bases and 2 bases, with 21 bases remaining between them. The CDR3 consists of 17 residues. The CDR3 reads CASRLLTSGANTDTQYF. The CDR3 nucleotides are TGCGCCAGCAGACTACTAACGTCGGGGGCCAACACAGATACGCAGTATTTT.

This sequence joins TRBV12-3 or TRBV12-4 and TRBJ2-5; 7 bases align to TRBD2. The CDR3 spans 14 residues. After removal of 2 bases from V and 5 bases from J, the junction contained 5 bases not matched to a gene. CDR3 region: CASSLRGRDETQYF. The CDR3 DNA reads TGTGCCAGCAGTTTACGTGGGAGGGATGAGACCCAGTACTTC.

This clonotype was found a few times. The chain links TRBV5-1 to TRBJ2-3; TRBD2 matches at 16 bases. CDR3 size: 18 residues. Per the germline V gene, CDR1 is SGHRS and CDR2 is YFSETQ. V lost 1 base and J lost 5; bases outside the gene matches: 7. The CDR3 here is CASSLNPGTSGGVDTQYF. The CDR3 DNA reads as TGCGCCAGCAGCTTGAACCCAGGGACTAGCGGGGGGGTAGATACGCAGTATTTT.